The clone carrying this T cell receptor (beta chain) showed up just once. The antigen remains unidentified. The sample originates from a study of shared clonotypes between healthy human individuals. General study results and limits: Shared across a handful of donors were roughly 5.3% of the naive CD4 clonotypes. With few donors, the genetic and exposure-history diversity represented was limited. Clonotype sharing across donors was expected to vary with sequencing depth.

The J segment lost 0 bases and the V segment lost 4 bases, leaving 4 bases of the junction unmatched. The germline gives CDR1 PRHDT, CDR2 FYEKMQ (reference sequence). The CDR3 covers 15 residues. The repertoire was sequenced with immunoSEQ multiplex PCR; TCRdb's copy has only in-frame clones and lacks some. The sample includes roughly 2 million clones, approximately 94% of them seen just once. The naive CD8 fraction comprised CD45RO-negative cells positively selected for CCR7 and excluded terminally differentiated effector memory CD45RA+ cells. The specimen sequenced was naive CD8+ T cells sorted from blood. This clonotype originated in a man aged 18 to 30 in good health. The gene calls are TRBV13 and TRBJ2-7; TRBD1 matches at 9 bases. CDR3 amino acids: CASSSGTGTSYEQYF. The CDR3 bases are TGTGCCAGCAGCTCCGGGACAGGGACCTCCTACGAGCAGTACTTC.